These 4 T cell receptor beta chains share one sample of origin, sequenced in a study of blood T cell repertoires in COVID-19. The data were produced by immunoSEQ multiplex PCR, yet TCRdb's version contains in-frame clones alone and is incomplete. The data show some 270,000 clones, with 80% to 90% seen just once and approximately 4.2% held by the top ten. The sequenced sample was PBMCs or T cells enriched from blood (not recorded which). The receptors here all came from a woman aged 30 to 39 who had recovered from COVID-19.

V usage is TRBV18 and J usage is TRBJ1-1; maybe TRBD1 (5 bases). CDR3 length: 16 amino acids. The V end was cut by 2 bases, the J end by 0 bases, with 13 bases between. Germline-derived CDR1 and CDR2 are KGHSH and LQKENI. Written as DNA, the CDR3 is TGTGCCAGCTCACCAGGGGCGGGGTCGGTGAACACTGAAGCTTTCTTT. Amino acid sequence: CASSPGAGSVNTEAFF.

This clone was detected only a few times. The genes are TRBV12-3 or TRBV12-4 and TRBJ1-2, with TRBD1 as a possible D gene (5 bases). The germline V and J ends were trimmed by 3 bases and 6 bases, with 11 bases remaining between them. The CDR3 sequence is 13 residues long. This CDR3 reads CASSFGQGHGYTF. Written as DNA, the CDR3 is TGTGCCAGCAGTTTTGGTCAGGGTCATGGCTACACCTTC.

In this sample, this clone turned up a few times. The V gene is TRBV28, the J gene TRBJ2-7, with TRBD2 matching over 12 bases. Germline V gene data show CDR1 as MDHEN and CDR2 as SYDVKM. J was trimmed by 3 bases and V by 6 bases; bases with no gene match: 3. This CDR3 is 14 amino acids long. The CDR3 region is CASRTSGSLYEQYF. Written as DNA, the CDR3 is TGTGCCAGCAGGACTAGCGGGAGCCTCTACGAGCAGTACTTC.

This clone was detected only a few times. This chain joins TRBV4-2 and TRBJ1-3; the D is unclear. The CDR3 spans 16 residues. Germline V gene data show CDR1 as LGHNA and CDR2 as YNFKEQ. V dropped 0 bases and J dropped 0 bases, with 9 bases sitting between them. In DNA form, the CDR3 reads TGTGCCAGCAGCCAAGATGCGGGGATCTCTGGAAACACCATATATTTT. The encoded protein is CASSQDAGISGNTIYF.